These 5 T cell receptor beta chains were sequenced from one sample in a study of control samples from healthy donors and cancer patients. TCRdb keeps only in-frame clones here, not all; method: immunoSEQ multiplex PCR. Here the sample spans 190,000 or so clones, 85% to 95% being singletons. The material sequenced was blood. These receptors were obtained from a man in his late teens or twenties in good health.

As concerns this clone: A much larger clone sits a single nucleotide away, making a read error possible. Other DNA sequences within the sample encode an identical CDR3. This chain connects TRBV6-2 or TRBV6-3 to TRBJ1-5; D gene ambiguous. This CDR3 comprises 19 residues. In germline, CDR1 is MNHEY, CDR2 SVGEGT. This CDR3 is CASSFPYSEGTKSNQPQHF. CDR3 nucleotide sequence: TGTGCCAGCAGTTTCCCCTACTCGGAGGGAACAAAAAGCAATCAGCCCCAACATTTT.

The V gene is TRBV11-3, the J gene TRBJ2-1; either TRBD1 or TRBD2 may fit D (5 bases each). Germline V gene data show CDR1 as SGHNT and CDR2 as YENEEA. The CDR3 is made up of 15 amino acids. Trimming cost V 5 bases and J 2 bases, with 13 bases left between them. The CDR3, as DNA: TGTGCCAGCAGCCTTGGACACGGGACCTACAATGAGCAGTTCTTC. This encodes CASSLGHGTYNEQFF.

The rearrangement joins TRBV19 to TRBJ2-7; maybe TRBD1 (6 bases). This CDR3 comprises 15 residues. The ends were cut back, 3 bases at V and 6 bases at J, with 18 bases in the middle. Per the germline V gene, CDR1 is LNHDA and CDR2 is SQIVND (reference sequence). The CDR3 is CASSMTQGFSSEQYF. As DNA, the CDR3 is TGTGCCAGTAGTATGACCCAGGGGTTTTCGAGCGAGCAGTACTTC.

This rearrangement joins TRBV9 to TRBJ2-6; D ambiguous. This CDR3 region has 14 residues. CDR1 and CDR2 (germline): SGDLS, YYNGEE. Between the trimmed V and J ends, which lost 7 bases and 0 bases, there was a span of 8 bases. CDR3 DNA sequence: TGTGCCAGCGGCCCCCTCTCTGGGGCCAACGTCCTGACTTTC. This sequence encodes CASGPLSGANVLTF.

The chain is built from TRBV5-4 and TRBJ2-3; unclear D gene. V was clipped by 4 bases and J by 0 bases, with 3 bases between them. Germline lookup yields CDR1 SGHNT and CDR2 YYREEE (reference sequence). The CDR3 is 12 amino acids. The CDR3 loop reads CASSQSTDTQYF. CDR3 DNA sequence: TGTGCCAGCAGCCAGAGCACAGATACGCAGTATTTT. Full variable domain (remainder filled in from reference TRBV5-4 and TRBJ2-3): ETGVTQSPTHLIKTRGQQVTLRCSSQSGHNTVSWYQQALGQGPQFIFQYYREEENGRGNFPPRFSGLQFPNYSSELNVNALELDDSALYLCASSQSTDTQYFGPGTRLTVL.